This T cell receptor (beta chain) stems from a study of CD8+CD57+ T cells in acquired aplastic anemia. Study context: Each DNA sample taken from sorted CD4+ and CD8+ cells came to about 3 ug on average. The study's findings and limits: Between patients and controls, approximately 29 CD8+ CDR3 sequences were found in common. Between patients and controls, CD8+ Simpson's diversity did not vary significantly.

Germline V lookup: CDR1 ENHRY, CDR2 SYGVKD. There are 13 residues in the CDR3. The V gene end was trimmed by 4 bases and the J gene end by 1 base; junction bases not matched to a gene: 0. It was patients with CD8+CD57+ cell expansion by flow cytometry who were chosen for sequencing. In the case of this clonotype: Antigen: not known.

For CDR3 and TCR beta VDJ profiling, genomic DNA was the template used. MiXCR was run by TCRdb on the reads, yielding one entry per CDR3 protein. The data contain roughly 190,000 distinct CDR3 sequences, 48% of them singletons. The receptor comes from a human donor with aplastic anemia. The sample taken for sequencing was sorted CD4+, CD8+, or CD8+CD57+ T cells (not recorded which) from PBMCs. This rearrangement joins TRBV10-3 to TRBJ2-7; TRBD1 aligns across 8 bases. The CDR3 is CAISGQGSYEQYF. CDR3 nucleotide sequence: TGTGCCATCAGTGGACAGGGGTCCTACGAGCAGTACTTC.